This T cell receptor (beta chain) was sequenced for a study of regulatory and conventional T cells in RAG deficiency. Genomic DNA came from blood conventional CD4+ T cells gated CD25-low CD127-high. The repertoire was sequenced with immunoSEQ multiplex PCR; TCRdb's copy has only in-frame clones and lacks some. The sample has about 34,000 clones, 70% to 80% seen once. Whole-study findings and limits: Control T-cell subsets had markedly higher Shannon entropy and lower Simpson indices than RAG-deficient patients. Shorter CDR3s in all patient subsets; >80% Treg-Tconv overlap in Omenn. Other subsets showed roughly 10-fold reductions, but Treg unique TCR beta sequences fell approximately 100-fold in these patients.

Regarding this clone: No antigen is known for it.

The CDR3 length is 19 residues. This sample also appeared in a second study, on regulatory T cells. As that report states: The primer mix had 52 TRBV and 13 TRBJ primers. Skewed V and J usage and few unique V-J pairs marked patient repertoires, most in Tregs.

The specimen was CD4+ effector T cells sorted from blood. This receptor was obtained from a human donor in good health. The rearrangement joins TRBV21-1 to TRBJ2-7. TRBV21-1 is tagged as a pseudogene. The CDR3 sequence is CASSKVSKRHTGPSYEQYF. CDR3 DNA: TGTGCCAGCAGCAAAGTGTCAAAACGCCACACTGGACCTTCCTACGAGCAGTACTTC.